The 18 T cell receptor beta chains listed next were all sequenced from one sample in a study of identical twins. TCRdb re-derived calls from the 5' RACE reads in MiXCR, one entry per CDR3 protein. The sample records about 240,000 distinct CDR3 sequences, 9.5% to 15% being singletons. These sequences were also reported in another study, on yellow fever vaccine responses in identical twins.

Sequencing input: memory (CD45RO+) T cells sorted from blood. These receptors all stem from a woman aged 18-35 years in good health.

This clonotype showed up many times. The chain links TRBV5-1 to TRBJ2-3, with unresolved D. Trimming cost V 0 bases and J 6 bases, with 8 bases left between them. This CDR3 comprises 13 residues. CDR1 SGHRS and CDR2 YFSETQ come from the germline V gene. The CDR3 sequence is CASSLVESDTQYF. The DNA for the CDR3 is TGCGCCAGCAGCTTGGTGGAGTCGGATACGCAGTATTTT.

This clonotype was counted a few times. The rearrangement uses TRBV6-1 and TRBJ1-4; tentative D call: TRBD1 (6 bases). V lost 4 bases to trimming and J lost 6 bases, with 21 bases between them. Germline V gene lookup returns CDR1 MNHNS and CDR2 SASEGT. CDR3 length equals 17 residues. In nucleotides, the CDR3 is TGTGCCAGCAGTGCAAGTGGGACACGGACCCATTATGAAAAACTGTTTTTT. It is translated as CASSASGTRTHYEKLFF.

This clonotype was counted at least ten times. V usage is TRBV20-1 and J usage is TRBJ2-5; D may be TRBD2 (6 bases). The germline gives CDR1 DFQATT, CDR2 SNEGSKA (reference sequence). V was shortened by 6 bases and J by 4 bases, with 12 bases between the two germline ends. The CDR3 spans 12 residues. CDR3 sequence (DNA): TGCAGTGCGAGGGGAGCGGGAGAGACCCAGTACTTC. Encoded protein: CSARGAGETQYF.

The chain couples TRBV28 to TRBJ1-2; D gene uncertain. Trimming pared 6 bases from V and 2 bases from J, leaving 10 bases between. CDR1 is MDHEN, CDR2 SYDVKM, per germline. The CDR3 loop spans 13 amino acids. CDR3 sequence: CASRGRPNYGYTF. Here the CDR3 DNA reads TGTGCCAGCAGGGGGAGGCCAAACTATGGCTACACCTTC.

The gene calls are TRBV29-1 and TRBJ2-3; no clear D. The CDR3 extends over 14 amino acids. Germline V gene data show CDR1 as SQVTM and CDR2 as ANQGSEA. Trimming removed 5 bases at V and 3 bases at J, with 15 bases between. CDR3 nucleotides: TGCAGCGTTCTGGTAGCAGCCCGGACAGATACGCAGTATTTT. It specifies CSVLVAARTDTQYF.

This clonotype was detected many times. The chain recombines TRBV5-1 with TRBJ1-3; D call uncertain. Trimming took off 0 bases at V and 2 bases at J, with 12 bases between the two ends. Germline V gene lookup returns CDR1 SGHRS and CDR2 YFSETQ. This CDR3 comprises 16 residues. The CDR3 nucleotides are TGCGCCAGCAGCTTGGGATCGAAAGGAACTGGAAACACCATATATTTT. Translated: CASSLGSKGTGNTIYF.

This clonotype was seen a handful of times. The V and J genes are TRBV6-1 and TRBJ1-2; TRBD1 might be the D (6 bases). V lost 7 bases and J lost 7, with 16 bases in between. The CDR3 is 13 amino acids. Germline V gene lookup returns CDR1 MNHNS and CDR2 SASEGT. CDR3 nucleotides: TGTGCCAGCAAGGATGGACAGTACCGTGGCTACACCTTC. It encodes CASKDGQYRGYTF.

The V and J genes are TRBV5-1 and TRBJ2-6, with TRBD2 as a possible D gene (5 bases). The CDR3 length is 13 residues. Germline-derived CDR1 and CDR2 are SGHRS and YFSETQ. The germline V and J ends were trimmed by 6 bases and 1 base, with 5 bases remaining between them. The CDR3: CASKRSGANVLTF. DNA for the CDR3: TGCGCCAGCAAGCGGTCTGGGGCCAACGTCCTGACTTTC. The full variable domain, in which reference TRBV5-1 and TRBJ2-6 provide the parts outside the CDR3, is KAGVTQTPRYLIKTRGQQVTLSCSPISGHRSVSWYQQTPGQGLQFLFEYFSETQRNKGNFPGRFSGRQFSNSRSEMNVSTLELGDSALYLCASKRSGANVLTFGAGSRLTVL.

There are a few counts of this clonotype. The chain has TRBV11-3 and TRBJ2-2, with 9 bases fitting TRBD2. The CDR3 is made up of 15 amino acids. Germline V lookup: CDR1 SGHNT, CDR2 YENEEA. V was pared by 5 bases and J by 7 bases, with 8 bases of the junction left unmatched. The DNA for the CDR3 is TGTGCCAGCAGCATAGCGGGAGCCCTCGGCGGGGAGCTGTTTTTT. Translated: CASSIAGALGGELFF.

This chain joins TRBV28 and TRBJ1-5; D is uncertain. The CDR3 runs 16 residues. Germline CDR1 reads MDHEN; CDR2 reads SYDVKM. Deletions cut 4 bases from V and 0 bases from J, with 13 bases between. For the CDR3, the DNA is TGTGCCAGCAGTTCAGACCCCGGGGTTAGCAATCAGCCCCAGCATTTT. Translation: CASSSDPGVSNQPQHF.

This sequence joins TRBV3-1 and TRBJ2-1; D is undetermined. The CDR3 is 16 amino acids. The V end lost 3 bases, the J end lost 1 base, and 13 bases lay between the germline ends. Looked up from germline, CDR1 is LGHDT and CDR2 is YNNKEL (reference sequence). CDR3 amino acids: CASSHKGWESYNEQFF. The CDR3 DNA sequence: TGTGCCAGCAGCCACAAAGGGTGGGAATCCTACAATGAGCAGTTCTTC.

This clonotype was counted many times. The chain has TRBV11-2 and TRBJ2-1; TRBD2 matches 7 bases. The CDR3 is made up of 12 amino acids. Trimming at V came to 4 bases and at J to 9 bases, leaving 3 bases not matched to a gene. Germline-derived CDR1 and CDR2 are SGHAT and FQNNGV. CDR3 residues: CASSSPGGEQFF. CDR3 sequence (DNA): TGTGCCAGCAGCTCCCCGGGGGGTGAGCAGTTCTTC. The full variable domain, completed using reference TRBV11-2 and TRBJ2-1, is EAGVAQSPRYKIIEKRQSVAFWCNPISGHATLYWYQQILGQGPKLLIQFQNNGVVDDSQLPKDRFSAERLKGVDSTLKIQPAKLEDSAVYLCASSSPGGEQFFGPGTRLTVL.

CDR3 DNA sequence: TGTGCCAGCAGGGGTTGGACAGGGGCACTCAATGAGCAGTTCTTC. Translation: CASRGWTGALNEQFF. The genes are TRBV12-3 or TRBV12-4 and TRBJ2-1; 9 bases map to TRBD1. V was pared by 6 bases and J by 6 bases, with 9 bases of the junction left unmatched. This CDR3 has 15 residues.

The sample holds a few counts of this clonotype. The chain has TRBV7-9 and TRBJ2-7, with 9 bases fitting TRBD2. The trim removed 3 bases at V and 4 bases at J, leaving 4 bases unmatched. CDR1 is SEHNR, CDR2 FQNEAQ, per germline (reference sequence). This CDR3 is built from 14 residues. CDR3 sequence reads: CASSLPGLAYEQYF. DNA of the CDR3: TGTGCCAGCAGCTTGCCGGGACTAGCTTACGAGCAGTACTTC.

V is TRBV11-2 and J is TRBJ2-1, with D perhaps TRBD1 (6 bases). V gave up 0 bases and J gave up 1 base, with 16 bases separating them. This CDR3 comprises 18 residues. Germline values: CDR1 SGHAT, CDR2 FQNNGV. The CDR3, as DNA: TGTGCCAGCAGCTTAGACCTGATCGGAACAGGGTCCTACAATGAGCAGTTCTTC. It yields the protein CASSLDLIGTGSYNEQFF.

V and J are TRBV7-9 and TRBJ1-1; TRBD1 is a possible D gene (5 bases). The V and J ends lost 1 base and 5 bases respectively, with 11 bases between them. CDR1 and CDR2 from the germline V gene are SEHNR and FQNEAQ (reference sequence). The CDR3 is 14 amino acids. The CDR3 coding sequence is TGTGCCAGCAGCTTAGGGCAGGGAGAAACTGAAGCTTTCTTT. Residues: CASSLGQGETEAFF.

This clonotype has only a few counts. This chain links TRBV20-1 with TRBJ2-1; D not certain. CDR3 length equals 14 residues. The V gene's germline CDR1 is DFQATT and CDR2 SNEGSKA (reference sequence). Trimming stripped 6 bases from V and 8 bases from J, with 20 bases between. CDR3 in DNA: TGCAGTGCCGTCCTAGGCCGTGGAAGCGATGAGCAGTTCTTC. Its protein is CSAVLGRGSDEQFF.

The V call is TRBV6-5, the J call TRBJ2-7; D call uncertain. The CDR3 runs 15 residues. Germline V gene data show CDR1 as MNHEY and CDR2 as SVGAGI. CDR3 sequence: CASPFSKQKKLPQRV. The CDR3 DNA follows: TGTGCCAGCCCGTTCTCGAAACAGAAGAAGCTACCCCAAAGAGTC.